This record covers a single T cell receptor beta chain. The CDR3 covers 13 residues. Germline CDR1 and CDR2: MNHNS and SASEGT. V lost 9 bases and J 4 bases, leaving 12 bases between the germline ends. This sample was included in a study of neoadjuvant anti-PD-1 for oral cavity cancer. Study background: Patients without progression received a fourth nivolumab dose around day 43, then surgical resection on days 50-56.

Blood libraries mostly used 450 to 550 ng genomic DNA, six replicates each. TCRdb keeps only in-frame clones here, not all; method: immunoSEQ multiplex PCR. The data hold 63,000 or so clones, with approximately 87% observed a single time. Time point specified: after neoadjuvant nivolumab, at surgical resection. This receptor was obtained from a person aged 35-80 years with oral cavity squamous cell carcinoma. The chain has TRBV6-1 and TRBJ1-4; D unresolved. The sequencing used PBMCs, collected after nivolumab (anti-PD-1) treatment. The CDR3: CASRAHGNEKLFF. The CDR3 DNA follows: TGTGCCAGTAGGGCTCACGGTAATGAAAAACTGTTTTTT.